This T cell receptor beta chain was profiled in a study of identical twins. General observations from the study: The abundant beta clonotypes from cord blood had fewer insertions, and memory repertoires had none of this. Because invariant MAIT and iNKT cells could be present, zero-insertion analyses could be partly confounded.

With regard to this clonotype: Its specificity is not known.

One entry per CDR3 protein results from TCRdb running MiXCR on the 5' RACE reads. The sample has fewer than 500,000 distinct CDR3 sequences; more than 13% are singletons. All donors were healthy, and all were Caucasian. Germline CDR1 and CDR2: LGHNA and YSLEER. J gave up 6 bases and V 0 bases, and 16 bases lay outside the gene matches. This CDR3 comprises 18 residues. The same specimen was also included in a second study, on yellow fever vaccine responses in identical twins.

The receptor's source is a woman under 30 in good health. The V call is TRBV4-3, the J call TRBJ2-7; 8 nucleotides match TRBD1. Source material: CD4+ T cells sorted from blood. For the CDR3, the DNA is TGCGCCAGCAGCCAAGATCTAGGGCGGACAGGGTCCCTTCGCGAGCAGTACTTC. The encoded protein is CASSQDLGRTGSLREQYF.